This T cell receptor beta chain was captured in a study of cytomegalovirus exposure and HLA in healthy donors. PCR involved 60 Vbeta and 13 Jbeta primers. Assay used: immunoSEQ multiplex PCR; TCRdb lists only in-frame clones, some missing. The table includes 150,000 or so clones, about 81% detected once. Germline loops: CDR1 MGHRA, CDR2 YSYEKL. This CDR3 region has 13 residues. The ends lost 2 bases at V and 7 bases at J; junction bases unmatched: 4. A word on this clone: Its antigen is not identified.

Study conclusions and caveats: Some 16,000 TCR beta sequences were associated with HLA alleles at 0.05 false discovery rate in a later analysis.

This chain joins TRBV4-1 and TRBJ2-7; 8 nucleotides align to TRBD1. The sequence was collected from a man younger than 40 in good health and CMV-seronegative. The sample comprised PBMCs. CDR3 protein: CASSQNTGGEQYF. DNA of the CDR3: TGCGCCAGCAGCCAAAATACAGGGGGTGAGCAGTACTTC.